This section outlines one T cell receptor beta chain sequence together with its context. These data are taken from a study of blood T cell repertoires in COVID-19. Overall study context: Researchers got acute and convalescent COVID-19 samples from the United States, Italy and Spain. The cDNA or gDNA used as material had been derived from T cells, B-cell-depleted T cells, or PBMCs.

How the authors handled the data: Quantification of nucleated cells was approximated via reference gene primer amplification. The method was immunoSEQ multiplex PCR; TCRdb's version includes in-frame clones alone and lacks a portion of them. V and J calls plus clone size are reproduced from that table; the DNA served to infer D and trimming. The table includes under 300,000 clones, roughly 84% detected once. The CDR3 covers 13 residues. With 6 bases removed from V and 8 bases from J, the gap between germline ends came to 11 bases. The germline gives CDR1 MDHEN, CDR2 SYDVKM. The sample was peripheral blood. The source of this sequence is a woman in her forties who had recovered from COVID-19. The chain is built from TRBV28 and TRBJ1-6, with D maybe TRBD1 (6 bases). CDR3 sequence reads: CASRLGGHSPLHF. As DNA, the CDR3 is TGTGCCAGCAGGCTAGGGGGACATTCACCCCTCCACTTT.